Shown below are 8 T cell receptor beta chains from a single sample sequenced in a study of sequential checkpoint blockade in melanoma. Treatment meaning: randomized to nivolumab then ipilimumab (arm A) or the reverse (arm B). Assay used: immunoSEQ multiplex PCR; TCRdb lists only in-frame clones, some missing. The data show about 38,000 clones, with about 88% seen just once and 12% held by the top ten. The material sequenced was CD8+ T cells sorted from blood (inferred from file names), taken from a patient given nivolumab and ipilimumab in sequence. The source of these receptors is a human donor with melanoma.

The chain employs TRBV7-8 and TRBJ1-1; 11 positions agree with TRBD1. Trimming at V came to 5 bases and at J to 1 base, leaving 6 bases not matched to a gene. The CDR3 is made up of 16 amino acids. CDR1 is SGHVS, CDR2 FQNEAQ, per germline. DNA of the CDR3: TGTGCCAGCAGCGCTGGGACAGGGGGTGCGAACACTGAAGCTTTCTTT. Its protein product is CASSAGTGGANTEAFF.

V is TRBV11-3 and J is TRBJ1-2, with TRBD1 matching over 10 bases. Germline V gives CDR1 SGHNT, CDR2 YENEEA. The CDR3 runs to 15 residues. V lost 4 bases, J lost 2 bases, and 4 bases stayed unmatched. CDR3 region: CASSSKTGGNYGYTF. CDR3 coding DNA: TGTGCCAGCAGCTCGAAGACAGGGGGCAACTATGGCTACACCTTC.

This clone was observed a handful of times. The rearrangement joins TRBV7-9 to TRBJ1-4; D gene ambiguous. With 4 bases removed from V and 5 bases from J, the gap between germline ends came to 8 bases. The CDR3 loop spans 13 amino acids. Looked up from germline, CDR1 is SEHNR and CDR2 is FQNEAQ (reference sequence). The CDR3 DNA is TGTGCCAGCAGCTCCCAAATCAATGAAAAACTGTTTTTT. Amino acids: CASSSQINEKLFF.

The chain couples TRBV5-5 to TRBJ2-7; 13 bases agree with TRBD2. Germline V gene data show CDR1 as SGHKS and CDR2 as YYEKEE (reference sequence). V dropped 5 bases and J dropped 3; count of bases not matched to a gene: 8. The CDR3 contains 16 residues. CDR3 residues: CASSNGLAGVIYEQYV. As DNA, the CDR3 is TGTGCCAGCAGTAATGGACTAGCGGGAGTAATCTACGAGCAGTACGTC.

The chain is built from TRBV9 and TRBJ2-1; no firm D call. Germline assignment: CDR1 SGDLS and CDR2 YYNGEE. This CDR3 is 13 amino acids long. The V and J ends lost 1 base and 8 bases respectively, with 10 bases between them. CDR3 sequence: CASSVRQADEQFF. The DNA of the CDR3 is TGTGCCAGCAGCGTACGGCAGGCCGATGAGCAGTTCTTC.

This clone showed up just once. V and J are TRBV27 and TRBJ2-1; D gene ambiguous. This CDR3 comprises 13 residues. The germline V and J ends were trimmed by 2 bases and 4 bases, with 6 bases remaining between them. Germline values: CDR1 MNHEY, CDR2 SMNVEV (reference sequence). The CDR3 sequence: CASSLISYNEQFF. The CDR3 DNA reads as TGTGCCAGCAGTTTAATATCTTACAATGAGCAGTTCTTC.

The chain combines TRBV6-5 with TRBJ1-4; D gene uncertain. The CDR3 is 16 residues long. From germline, CDR1 is MNHEY and CDR2 SVGAGI. The V gene lost 0 bases and the J gene lost 4 bases, with 12 bases spanning the gap. The CDR3 DNA is TGTGCCAGCAGTTACTCGGGCCGATTCATTAATGAAAAACTGTTTTTT. Translating it yields CASSYSGRFINEKLFF.

The rearrangement links TRBV9 to TRBJ2-1, with TRBD1 identical over 7 bases. The ends lost 3 bases at V and 2 bases at J; junction bases unmatched: 5. Per germline, CDR1 SGDLS and CDR2 YYNGEE. CDR3 length equals 15 residues. The CDR3 region has the DNA TGTGCCAGCAGCGGAGGGGGCTCGCCCTACAATGAGCAGTTCTTC. This codes for CASSGGGSPYNEQFF.